This T cell receptor beta chain emerged from a study of OX40 agonist ivuxolimab in advanced cancers. The J segment lost 4 bases and the V segment lost 3 bases, leaving 6 bases of the junction unmatched. Germline V gives CDR1 SQVTM, CDR2 ANQGSEA. This CDR3 region has 14 residues. Notes on this clone: Antigen specificity is unknown.

Sequencing was performed with immunoSEQ multiplex PCR; in TCRdb, only in-frame clones are kept and a portion is missing. The table has around 16,000 clones, 90% seen once. Study outcomes and limitations: Average numbers of expanded clones were greater in CD8+ T cells than in CD4+.

The specimen comprised CD4+ or CD8+ T cells sorted from blood, sampled in a trial of the OX40 agonist ivuxolimab. This TCR came from an adult with an advanced solid tumor such as melanoma, head and neck, liver or kidney cancer. The chain links TRBV29-1 to TRBJ2-1; TRBD1 matches 7 bases. Here the CDR3 reads CSVEAGGLYNEQFF. The CDR3 DNA follows: TGCAGCGTTGAGGCAGGGGGTCTGTACAATGAGCAGTTCTTC.